This entry describes one T cell receptor beta chain. The sample comes from a study of CD8 T cells in Susac syndrome. Study-wide background: Treatment status at blood draw for the Susac syndrome patients was therapy-naive, corticosteroids, or intravenous immunoglobulin alone.

CD8+ and CD4+ blood T cells underwent TCR beta sequencing. Susac syndrome patients met recently defined diagnostic criteria for definite or probable disease. Germline loops: CDR1 SGHTA, CDR2 FQGNSA. Unmatched junction bases numbered 5, after V lost 0 bases and J lost 1 base. The CDR3 has 17 residues. Roughly 0.45 to 1 ug RNA was reverse transcribed with random hexamers. Amplification of TCR beta CDR3 was carried out by immunoSEQ multiplex PCR, which covered 54 Vbeta and 13 Jbeta segments. MiXCR was run by TCRdb on the immunoSEQ multiplex PCR reads, yielding one entry per CDR3 protein. Among approximately 150,000 distinct CDR3 sequences, around 95% were seen once, and the ten largest hold roughly 0.084%.

Sequencing was carried out using CD4+ T cells from PBMCs. The sequence derives from a human donor with Susac syndrome. V usage is TRBV7-2 and J usage is TRBJ2-3, with 9 positions matching TRBD2. The CDR3 region has the DNA TGTGCCAGCAGCTTAGCGCCCGCGGGGGGGGGCACAGATACGCAGTATTTT. This sequence encodes CASSLAPAGGGTDTQYF.